This TCR beta chain was identified during a study of cytomegalovirus exposure and HLA in healthy donors. The PCR used 60 Vbeta and 13 Jbeta primers. The assay was immunoSEQ multiplex PCR, and TCRdb's table has in-frame clones only and misses some. The sample lists some 130,000 clones; over 75% were seen once. CDR1 is SNHLY, CDR2 FYNNEI, per germline. The V gene end was trimmed by 3 bases and the J gene end by 3 bases; junction bases not matched to a gene: 7. This CDR3 has 15 amino acids. Comment on this clone: Its antigen is unidentified.

Study observations and caveats: From TCR beta sequences, most subjects' HLA-A and HLA-B alleles were reportedly predicted accurately. There were under 200 TCR beta chains listed as cytomegalovirus-associated. Only CMV serostatus was available as immune exposure information. It was reported in a later analysis that an Asian-associated ancestry cluster showed fewer N-insertions than the roughly 670-donor mean.

V and J are TRBV2 and TRBJ1-2, with TRBD1 matching 7 bases. This receptor was obtained from a male donor in good health and CMV-seropositive. Sequenced input: PBMCs. This CDR3 is CASSDEAGGYYGYTF. For the CDR3, the DNA is TGTGCCAGCAGTGATGAGGCAGGGGGTTACTATGGCTACACCTTC.